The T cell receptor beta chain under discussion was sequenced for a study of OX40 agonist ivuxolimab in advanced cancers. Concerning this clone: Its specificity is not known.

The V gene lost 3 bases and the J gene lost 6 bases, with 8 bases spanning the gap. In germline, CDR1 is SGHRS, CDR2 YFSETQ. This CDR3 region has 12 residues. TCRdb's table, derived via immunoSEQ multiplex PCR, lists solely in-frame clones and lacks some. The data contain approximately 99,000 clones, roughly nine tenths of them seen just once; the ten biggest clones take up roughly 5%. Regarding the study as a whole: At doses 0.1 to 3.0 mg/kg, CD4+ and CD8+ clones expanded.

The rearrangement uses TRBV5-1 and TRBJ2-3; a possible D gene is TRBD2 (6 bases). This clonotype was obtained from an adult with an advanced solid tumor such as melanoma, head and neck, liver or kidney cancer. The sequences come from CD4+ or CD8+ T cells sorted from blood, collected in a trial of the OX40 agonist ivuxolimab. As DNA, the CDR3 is TGCGCCAGCAGCTCGGAGGGGGATACGCAGTATTTT. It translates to CASSSEGDTQYF.